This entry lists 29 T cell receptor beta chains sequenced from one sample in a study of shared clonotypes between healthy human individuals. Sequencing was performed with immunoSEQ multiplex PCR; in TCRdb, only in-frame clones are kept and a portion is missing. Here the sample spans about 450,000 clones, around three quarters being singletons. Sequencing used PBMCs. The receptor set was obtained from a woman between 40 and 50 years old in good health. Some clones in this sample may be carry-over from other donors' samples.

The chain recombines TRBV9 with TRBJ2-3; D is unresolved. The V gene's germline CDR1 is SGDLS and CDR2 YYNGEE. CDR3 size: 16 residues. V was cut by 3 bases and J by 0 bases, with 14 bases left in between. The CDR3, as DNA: TGTGCCAGCAGCGCCCCTCTGAACCCTAGCACAGATACGCAGTATTTT. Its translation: CASSAPLNPSTDTQYF.

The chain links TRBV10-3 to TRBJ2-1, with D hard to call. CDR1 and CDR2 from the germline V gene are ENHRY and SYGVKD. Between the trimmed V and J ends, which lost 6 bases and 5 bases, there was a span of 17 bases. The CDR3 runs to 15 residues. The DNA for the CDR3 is TGTGCCATCAGCGGAAGGGCAGGTACGAACAATGAGCAGTTCTTC. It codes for CAISGRAGTNNEQFF.

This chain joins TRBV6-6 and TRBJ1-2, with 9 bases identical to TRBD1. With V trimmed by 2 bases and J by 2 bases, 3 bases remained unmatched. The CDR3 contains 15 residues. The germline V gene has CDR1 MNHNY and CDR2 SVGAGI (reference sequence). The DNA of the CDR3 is TGTGCCAGCAGTTACGGGACAGGGAGGAACTATGGCTACACCTTC. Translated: CASSYGTGRNYGYTF.

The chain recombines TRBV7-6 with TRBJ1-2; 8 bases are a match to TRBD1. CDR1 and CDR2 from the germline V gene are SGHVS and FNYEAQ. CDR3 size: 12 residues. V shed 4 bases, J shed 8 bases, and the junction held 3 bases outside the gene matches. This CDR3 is CASSSTGEGYTF. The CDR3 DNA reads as TGTGCCAGCAGCTCGACAGGGGAAGGCTACACCTTC.

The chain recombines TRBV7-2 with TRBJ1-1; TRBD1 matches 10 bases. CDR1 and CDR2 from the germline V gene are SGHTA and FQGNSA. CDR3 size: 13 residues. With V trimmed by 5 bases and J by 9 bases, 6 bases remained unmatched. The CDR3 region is CASSPAGQGKAFF. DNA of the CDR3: TGTGCCAGCAGCCCAGCGGGACAGGGGAAAGCTTTCTTT.

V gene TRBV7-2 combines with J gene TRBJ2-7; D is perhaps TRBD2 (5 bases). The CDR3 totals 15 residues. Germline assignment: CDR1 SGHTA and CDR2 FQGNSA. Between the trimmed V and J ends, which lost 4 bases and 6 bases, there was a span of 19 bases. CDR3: CASSSPAGPRGEQYF. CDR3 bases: TGTGCCAGCAGCTCCCCGGCCGGGCCCCGGGGCGAGCAGTACTTC.

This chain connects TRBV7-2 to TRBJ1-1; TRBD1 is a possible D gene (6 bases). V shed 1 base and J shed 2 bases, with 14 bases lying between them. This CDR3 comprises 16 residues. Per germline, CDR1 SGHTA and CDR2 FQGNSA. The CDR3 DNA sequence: TGTGCCAGCAGCTTAGTGGGGGCGGGGAGTAACACTGAAGCTTTCTTT. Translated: CASSLVGAGSNTEAFF. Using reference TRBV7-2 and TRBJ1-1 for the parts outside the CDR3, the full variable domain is GAGVSQSPSNKVTEKGKDVELRCDPISGHTALYWYRQSLGQGLEFLIYFQGNSAPDKSGLPSDRFSAERTGGSVSTLTIQRTQQEDSAVYLCASSLVGAGSNTEAFFGQGTRLTVV.

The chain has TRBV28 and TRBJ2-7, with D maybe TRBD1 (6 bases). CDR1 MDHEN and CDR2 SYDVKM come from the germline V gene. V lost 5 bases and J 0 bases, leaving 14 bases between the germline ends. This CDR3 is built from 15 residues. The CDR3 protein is CASSTPTGPSYEQYF. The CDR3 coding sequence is TGTGCCAGCAGTACCCCAACAGGGCCCTCCTACGAGCAGTACTTC.

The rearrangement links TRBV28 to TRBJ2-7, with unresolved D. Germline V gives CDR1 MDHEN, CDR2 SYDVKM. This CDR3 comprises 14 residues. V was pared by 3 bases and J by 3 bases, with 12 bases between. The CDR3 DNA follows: TGTGCCAGCAGTTTGATAGGCGGCCGCTACGAGCAGTACTTC. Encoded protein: CASSLIGGRYEQYF.

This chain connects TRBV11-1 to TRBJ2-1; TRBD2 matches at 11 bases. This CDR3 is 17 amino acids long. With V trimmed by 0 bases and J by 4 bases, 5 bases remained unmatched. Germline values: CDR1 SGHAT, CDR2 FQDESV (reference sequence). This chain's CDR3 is CASSLAGLAGGYNEQFF. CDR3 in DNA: TGTGCCAGCAGCTTAGCTGGGCTAGCGGGAGGTTACAATGAGCAGTTCTTC.

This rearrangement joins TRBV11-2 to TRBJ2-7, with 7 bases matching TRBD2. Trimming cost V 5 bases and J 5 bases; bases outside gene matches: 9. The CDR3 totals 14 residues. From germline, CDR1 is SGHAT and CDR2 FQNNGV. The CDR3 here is CASSPPRGVHEQYF. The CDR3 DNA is TGTGCCAGCAGCCCCCCCCGGGGGGTCCACGAGCAGTACTTC.

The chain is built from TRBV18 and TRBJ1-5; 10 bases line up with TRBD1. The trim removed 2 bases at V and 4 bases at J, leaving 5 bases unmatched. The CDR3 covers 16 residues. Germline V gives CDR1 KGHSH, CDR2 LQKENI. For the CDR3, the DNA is TGTGCCAGCTCACCAGGGACAGGGGCGACAAATCAGCCCCAGCATTTT. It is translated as CASSPGTGATNQPQHF.

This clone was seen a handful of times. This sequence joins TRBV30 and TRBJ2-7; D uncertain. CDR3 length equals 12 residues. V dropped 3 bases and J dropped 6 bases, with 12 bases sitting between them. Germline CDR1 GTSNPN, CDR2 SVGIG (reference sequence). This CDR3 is CAWRNPLSEQYF. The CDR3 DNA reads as TGTGCCTGGAGAAACCCCTTAAGCGAGCAGTACTTC. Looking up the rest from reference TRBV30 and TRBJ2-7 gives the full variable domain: SQTIHQWPATLVQPVGSPLSLECTVEGTSNPNLYWYRQAAGRGLQLLFYSVGIGQISSEVPQNLSASRPQDRQFILSSKKLLLSDSGFYLCAWRNPLSEQYFGPGTRLTVT.

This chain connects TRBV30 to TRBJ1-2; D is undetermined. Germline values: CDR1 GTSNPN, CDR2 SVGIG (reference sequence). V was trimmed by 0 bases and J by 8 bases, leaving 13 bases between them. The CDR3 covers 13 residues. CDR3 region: CAWSVNHLGGYTF. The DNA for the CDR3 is TGTGCCTGGAGTGTAAATCATCTGGGGGGCTACACCTTC.

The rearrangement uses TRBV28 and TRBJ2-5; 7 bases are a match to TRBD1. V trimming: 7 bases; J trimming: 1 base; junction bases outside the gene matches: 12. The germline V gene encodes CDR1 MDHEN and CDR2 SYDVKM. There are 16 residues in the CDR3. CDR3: CASKKFSWDSQETQYF. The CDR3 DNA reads TGTGCCAGCAAAAAATTCTCTTGGGACAGCCAAGAGACCCAGTACTTC.

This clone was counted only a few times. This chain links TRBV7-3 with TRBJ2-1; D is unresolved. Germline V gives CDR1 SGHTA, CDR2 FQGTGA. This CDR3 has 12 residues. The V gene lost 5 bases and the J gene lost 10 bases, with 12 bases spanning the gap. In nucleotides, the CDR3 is TGTGCCAGCAGCCCCACCCCGGGCGAGCAGTTCTTC. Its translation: CASSPTPGEQFF.

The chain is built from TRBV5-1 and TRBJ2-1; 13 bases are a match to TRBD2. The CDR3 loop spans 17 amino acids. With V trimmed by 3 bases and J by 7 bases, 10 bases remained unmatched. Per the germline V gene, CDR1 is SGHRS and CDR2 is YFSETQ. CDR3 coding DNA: TGCGCCAGCAGCTCCAGGACTAGCGGGAGATCGAGGAATGAGCAGTTCTTC. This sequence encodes CASSSRTSGRSRNEQFF.

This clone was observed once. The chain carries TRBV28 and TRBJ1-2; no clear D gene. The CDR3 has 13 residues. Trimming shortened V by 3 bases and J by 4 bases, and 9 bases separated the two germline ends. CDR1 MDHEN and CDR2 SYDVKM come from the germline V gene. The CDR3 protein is CASSLRPLYGYTF. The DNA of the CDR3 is TGTGCCAGCAGTTTGAGGCCCCTCTATGGCTACACCTTC.

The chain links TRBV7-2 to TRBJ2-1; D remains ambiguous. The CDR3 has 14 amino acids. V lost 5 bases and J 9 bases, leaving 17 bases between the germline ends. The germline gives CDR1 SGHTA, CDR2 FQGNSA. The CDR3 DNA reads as TGTGCCAGCAGCCTGATTGGACCGGAAGGTGAGCAGTTCTTC. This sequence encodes CASSLIGPEGEQFF. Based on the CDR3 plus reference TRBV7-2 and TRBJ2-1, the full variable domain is GAGVSQSPSNKVTEKGKDVELRCDPISGHTALYWYRQSLGQGLEFLIYFQGNSAPDKSGLPSDRFSAERTGGSVSTLTIQRTQQEDSAVYLCASSLIGPEGEQFFGPGTRLTVL.

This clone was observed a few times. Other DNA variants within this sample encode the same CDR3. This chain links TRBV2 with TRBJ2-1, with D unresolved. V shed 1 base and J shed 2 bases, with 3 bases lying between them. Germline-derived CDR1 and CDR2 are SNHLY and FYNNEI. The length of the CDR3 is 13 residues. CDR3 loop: CASSEGPYNEQFF. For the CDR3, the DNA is TGTGCCAGCAGTGAAGGGCCCTACAATGAGCAGTTCTTC.

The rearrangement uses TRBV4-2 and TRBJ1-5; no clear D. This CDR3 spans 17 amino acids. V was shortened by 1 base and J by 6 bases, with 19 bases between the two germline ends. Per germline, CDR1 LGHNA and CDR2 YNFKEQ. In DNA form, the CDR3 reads TGTGCCAGCAGCCAAGTTCTCCCCCGCGGCGTGAGTCAGCCCCAGCATTTT. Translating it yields CASSQVLPRGVSQPQHF.

CDR3 sequence: CASSPGLNTEAFF. Here the CDR3 DNA reads TGTGCCAGCAGTCCAGGGTTGAACACTGAAGCTTTCTTT. This chain links TRBV28 with TRBJ1-1; D possibly corresponds to TRBD1 (5 bases). This CDR3 region has 13 residues. Germline assignment: CDR1 MDHEN and CDR2 SYDVKM. Between the trimmed V and J ends, which lost 5 bases and 0 bases, there was a span of 7 bases.

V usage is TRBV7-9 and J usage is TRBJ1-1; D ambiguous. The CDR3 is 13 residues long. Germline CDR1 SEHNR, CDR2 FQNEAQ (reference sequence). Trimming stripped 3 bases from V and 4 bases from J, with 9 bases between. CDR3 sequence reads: CASSFVGSTEAFF. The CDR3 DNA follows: TGTGCCAGCAGCTTCGTCGGGAGCACTGAAGCTTTCTTT.

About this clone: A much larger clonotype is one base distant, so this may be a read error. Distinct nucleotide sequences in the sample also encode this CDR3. CDR3 in DNA: TGCAGCGCGGGAGACAACTATGGCTATACCTTC. It translates to CSAGDNYGYTF. The V and J genes are TRBV29-1 and TRBJ1-2; D is undetermined. CDR3 size: 11 residues. Germline lookup yields CDR1 SQVTM and CDR2 ANQGSEA.

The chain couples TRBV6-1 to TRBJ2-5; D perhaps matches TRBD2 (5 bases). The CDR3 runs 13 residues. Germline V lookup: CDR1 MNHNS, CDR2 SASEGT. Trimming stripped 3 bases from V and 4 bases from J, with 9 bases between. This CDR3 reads CASSDLGVETQYF. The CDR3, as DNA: TGTGCCAGCAGTGATTTGGGAGTAGAGACCCAGTACTTC.

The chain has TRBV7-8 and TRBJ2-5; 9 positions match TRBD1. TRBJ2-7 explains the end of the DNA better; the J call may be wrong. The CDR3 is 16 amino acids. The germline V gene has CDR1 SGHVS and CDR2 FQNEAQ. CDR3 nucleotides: TGTGCCAGCAGCCACCCTCCCGGGACAGGGACCGCCGAGCAGTACTTC. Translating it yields CASSHPPGTGTAEQYF.

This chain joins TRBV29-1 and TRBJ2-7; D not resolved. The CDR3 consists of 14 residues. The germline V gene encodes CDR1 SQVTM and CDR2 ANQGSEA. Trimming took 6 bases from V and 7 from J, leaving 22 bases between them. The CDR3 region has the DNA TGCAGCGTGGTGAGCCCGGGCCAAGCGCCGGAGCAGTACTTC. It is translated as CSVVSPGQAPEQYF.

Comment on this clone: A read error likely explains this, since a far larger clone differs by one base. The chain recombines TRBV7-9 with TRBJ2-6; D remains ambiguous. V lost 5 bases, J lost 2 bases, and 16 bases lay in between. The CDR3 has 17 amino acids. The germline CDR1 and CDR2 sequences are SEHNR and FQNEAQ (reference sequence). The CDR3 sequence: CASSVCQAWAGANVLTF. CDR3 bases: TGTGCCAGCAGCGTCTGTCAGGCATGGGCTGGGGCCAACGTCCTGACTTTC.

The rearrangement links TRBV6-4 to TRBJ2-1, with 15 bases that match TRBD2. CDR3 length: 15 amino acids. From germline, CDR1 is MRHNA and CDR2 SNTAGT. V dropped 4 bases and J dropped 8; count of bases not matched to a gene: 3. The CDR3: CASSAGLAGGDEQFF. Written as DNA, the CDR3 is TGTGCCAGCAGTGCAGGACTAGCGGGAGGGGATGAGCAGTTCTTC.